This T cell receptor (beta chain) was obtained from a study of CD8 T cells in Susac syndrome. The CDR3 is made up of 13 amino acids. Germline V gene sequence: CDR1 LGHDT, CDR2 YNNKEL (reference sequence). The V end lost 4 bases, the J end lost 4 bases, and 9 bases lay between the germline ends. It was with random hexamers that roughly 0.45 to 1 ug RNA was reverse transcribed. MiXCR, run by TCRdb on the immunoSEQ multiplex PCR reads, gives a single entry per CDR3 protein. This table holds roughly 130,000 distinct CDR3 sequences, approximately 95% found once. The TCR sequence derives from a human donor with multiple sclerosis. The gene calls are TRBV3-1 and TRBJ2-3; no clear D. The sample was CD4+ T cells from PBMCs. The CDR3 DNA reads TGTGCCAGCAGCCCGTCCCTCCCAGATACGCAGTATTTT. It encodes CASSPSLPDTQYF.